This entry lists 10 T cell receptor beta chains sequenced from one sample in a study of T cells after yellow fever vaccination. One entry per CDR3 protein, called by TCRdb with MiXCR from the 5' RACE reads. The table records approximately 250,000 distinct CDR3 sequences, roughly 3.5% of them present only once. The sample consisted of PBMCs, taken 15 days after the yellow fever booster vaccination. These receptors were obtained from a man aged 18 to 29 who received the YFV17D yellow fever vaccine.

The sample holds many counts of this clonotype. CDR3 nucleotides: TGTGCCAGCAGCTTAGTTTCAGGGAGGAATGAGCAGTTCTTC. Amino acids: CASSLVSGRNEQFF. The rearrangement uses TRBV7-2 and TRBJ2-1; TRBD2 is a possible D gene (6 bases). The germline CDR1 and CDR2 sequences are SGHTA and FQGNSA. V was clipped by 1 base and J by 7 bases, with 11 bases between them. There are 14 residues in the CDR3.

This clonotype was counted at least ten times. The chain carries TRBV6-5 and TRBJ2-7; perhaps D is TRBD1 or TRBD2 (5 bases each). Germline lookup yields CDR1 MNHEY and CDR2 SVGAGI. V was trimmed by 8 bases and J by 10 bases, leaving 21 bases between them. The CDR3 loop spans 13 amino acids. The CDR3 loop is CASSPGPPRKQYV. The DNA of the CDR3 is TGTGCCAGCTCCCCGGGACCCCCGCGGAAACAGTACGTC.

This clonotype was found many times. The chain carries TRBV4-3 and TRBJ1-6; D call uncertain. The CDR3 spans 15 residues. Germline CDR1 and CDR2: LGHNA and YSLEER. The V and J ends lost 0 bases and 7 bases respectively, with 10 bases between them. CDR3 loop: CASSQEERGNSPLHF. CDR3 sequence (DNA): TGCGCCAGCAGCCAAGAGGAGCGCGGGAATTCACCCCTCCACTTT.

In this sample, this clonotype turned up many times. The chain couples TRBV12-3 or TRBV12-4 to TRBJ2-2; D possibly corresponds to TRBD1 (6 bases). The CDR3 is 14 amino acids. V was clipped by 6 bases and J by 5 bases, with 13 bases between them. CDR3 region: CASRVDSLTGELFF. CDR3 in DNA: TGTGCCAGCAGAGTGGACAGTCTGACCGGGGAGCTGTTTTTT.

There are many counts of this clonotype. V is TRBV6-4 and J is TRBJ2-3; 9 positions agree with TRBD2. The V segment lost 3 bases and the J segment 0 bases; nucleotides outside the gene matches: 4. This CDR3 comprises 16 residues. From germline, CDR1 is MRHNA and CDR2 SNTAGT. DNA of the CDR3: TGTGCCAGCAGTGAGGCTAGCGGGGATAGCACAGATACGCAGTATTTT. This sequence encodes CASSEASGDSTDTQYF.

This clonotype was seen many times. The chain uses TRBV29-1 and TRBJ2-1; D unresolved. The CDR3 totals 10 residues. Trimming took 5 bases from V and 5 from J, leaving 4 bases between them. Germline V gene data show CDR1 as SQVTM and CDR2 as ANQGSEA. The CDR3 loop reads CSVYHNEQFF. CDR3 sequence (DNA): TGCAGCGTTTACCACAATGAGCAGTTCTTC.

This clonotype was observed at least ten times. V is TRBV15 and J is TRBJ2-3; perhaps TRBD1 as D (6 bases). This CDR3 has 14 amino acids. The V gene's germline CDR1 is LNHNV and CDR2 YYDKDF (reference sequence). Between the trimmed V and J ends, which lost 5 bases and 4 bases, there was a span of 13 bases. This CDR3 is CATSGPQGPDTQYF. Here the CDR3 DNA reads TGTGCCACCAGCGGCCCACAGGGACCAGATACGCAGTATTTT. Variable domain in full (rest from reference TRBV15 and TRBJ2-3): DAMVIQNPRYQVTQFGKPVTLSCSQTLNHNVMYWYQQKSSQAPKLLFHYYDKDFNNEADTPDNFQSRRPNTSFCFLDIRSPGLGDTAMYLCATSGPQGPDTQYFGPGTRLTVL.

This clonotype was picked up many times. The gene calls are TRBV10-3 and TRBJ1-5; D is unresolved. The germline CDR1 and CDR2 sequences are ENHRY and SYGVKD. CDR3 length: 13 amino acids. Deletions cut 7 bases from V and 4 bases from J, with 11 bases between. The chain's CDR3 is CAITSAENQPQHF. CDR3 coding DNA: TGTGCCATCACTTCGGCGGAGAATCAGCCCCAGCATTTT.

The sample holds many counts of this clonotype. The rearrangement links TRBV6-5 to TRBJ2-1; D ambiguous. This CDR3 comprises 13 residues. The germline V and J ends were trimmed by 2 bases and 8 bases, with 10 bases remaining between them. Germline lookup yields CDR1 MNHEY and CDR2 SVGAGI. DNA of the CDR3: TGTGCCAGCAGTTACGGGGTTGGGTATGAGCAGTTCTTC. It specifies CASSYGVGYEQFF.

The table lists this clonotype with many counts. The chain couples TRBV12-3 or TRBV12-4 to TRBJ1-1, with a weak D call TRBD1 (6 bases). The CDR3 consists of 15 residues. Trimming pared 5 bases from V and 4 bases from J, leaving 17 bases between. CDR3 sequence: CASSDLRGVGTEAFF. The CDR3 DNA reads as TGTGCCAGCAGTGACCTCAGGGGTGTGGGCACTGAAGCTTTCTTT.